Listed here is a single T cell receptor (beta chain). The data were taken from a study of T cell responses to AZD1222 COVID-19 vaccine. Study-wide background: Investigators merged groups given second doses at roughly 4 or roughly 12 weeks.

Data came from immunoSEQ multiplex PCR; TCRdb stores just in-frame clones and leaves some out. Of some 190,000 clones listed, roughly nine tenths are singletons. CDR3 length: 14 residues. V was cut by 7 bases and J by 4 bases, with 13 bases left in between. Germline values: CDR1 MNHEY, CDR2 SVGAGI. The sequence was collected from an adult in good health. The material sequenced was peripheral blood, taken on day 0 of AZD1222 vaccination. This chain joins TRBV6-5 and TRBJ1-4; D is uncertain. The DNA of the CDR3 is TGTGCCAGCACCAATACGATGGGTAATGAAAAACTGTTTTTT. Protein: CASTNTMGNEKLFF.